Sequencing of this T cell receptor beta chain was carried out in a study of neurological immune-mediated disorders. Study outcomes and limitations: Expanded clones shared no identical CDR3 amino acid sequences across subjects, which suggested private TCR-beta repertoires in all groups. Patients with HTLV-1-associated myelopathy showed the most TCR clonal expansion. Those with multiple sclerosis showed the least, falling below healthy controls.

The CDR3 consists of 15 residues. The germline CDR1 and CDR2 sequences are SQVTM and ANQGSEA. V was cut by 7 bases and J by 5 bases, with 23 bases left in between. This clonotype was recorded at least ten times. The antigen remains unidentified. TCRdb reprocessed the 5' RACE reads via MiXCR and lists one record per CDR3 protein. This table has some 30,000 distinct CDR3 sequences, roughly 15% appearing once. Among the participants, healthy controls were blood bank volunteers in Maryland, USA. Unsorted libraries came from 2 million PBMCs stored at -80 °C. The sequence was obtained from a man between 65 and 85 years old in good health. V usage is TRBV29-1 and J usage is TRBJ1-1; D might be TRBD1 (6 bases). The material sequenced was PBMCs. In DNA form, the CDR3 reads TGCAGCGCTCTCTTTCTAGGCGTCAGGGGTACTGAAGCTTTCTTT. It is translated as CSALFLGVRGTEAFF.